This T cell receptor beta chain was sequenced during a study of glioma-infiltrating T cells after dendritic cell vaccination. General study results and limits: No direct clonality-survival link was found; a diverse polyclonal response may matter.

Primers: 60 V beta forward and 13 J beta reverse. Sequenced by immunoSEQ multiplex PCR; TCRdb stores in-frame clones only, minus some. This sample has 20,000 to 25,000 clones, with approximately 79% found just once. The CDR3 extends over 15 amino acids. CDR1 is MNHEY and CDR2 is SVGAGI in the germline V gene. With 5 bases removed from V and 2 bases from J, the gap between germline ends came to 13 bases. About this clone itself: Its specificity is unknown.

All glioblastoma patients lacked an isocitrate dehydrogenase mutation. The receptor was derived from a human donor with glioblastoma. Source: blood, taken before dendritic cell vaccination. The chain carries TRBV6-5 and TRBJ1-3; unclear D gene. The CDR3 region has the DNA TGTGCCAGCAGTGCGATTTCGGGTCCTGGAAACACCATATATTTT. This translates into CASSAISGPGNTIYF.